This T cell receptor (beta chain) stems from a study of blood T cell repertoires in COVID-19. Study-level information: From the United States, Italy and Spain came samples of acute and convalescent COVID-19. From T cells, B-cell-depleted T cells, or PBMCs came the material, which was cDNA or gDNA.

V lost 5 bases to trimming and J lost 1 base, with 8 bases between them. CDR1 SNHLY and CDR2 FYNNEI come from the germline V gene. The CDR3 consists of 13 residues. In the original processing: Amplifying reference gene primers gave estimates of nucleated cell counts. This table comes from immunoSEQ multiplex PCR, and its TCRdb copy is limited to in-frame clones, with some not included. V and J calls and clone size are as listed in that table; D and trimming were resolved from the DNA. The sample shows about 300,000 clones, roughly 90% of them seen only once. The sequencing sample was made of peripheral blood. The chain has TRBV2 and TRBJ1-1; D gene uncertain. This receptor was identified in a man between 40 and 49 years old with acute or convalescent COVID-19. The CDR3 protein is CASSLIPNTEAFF. CDR3 nucleotide sequence: TGTGCCAGCAGTCTTATCCCGAACACTGAAGCTTTCTTT.